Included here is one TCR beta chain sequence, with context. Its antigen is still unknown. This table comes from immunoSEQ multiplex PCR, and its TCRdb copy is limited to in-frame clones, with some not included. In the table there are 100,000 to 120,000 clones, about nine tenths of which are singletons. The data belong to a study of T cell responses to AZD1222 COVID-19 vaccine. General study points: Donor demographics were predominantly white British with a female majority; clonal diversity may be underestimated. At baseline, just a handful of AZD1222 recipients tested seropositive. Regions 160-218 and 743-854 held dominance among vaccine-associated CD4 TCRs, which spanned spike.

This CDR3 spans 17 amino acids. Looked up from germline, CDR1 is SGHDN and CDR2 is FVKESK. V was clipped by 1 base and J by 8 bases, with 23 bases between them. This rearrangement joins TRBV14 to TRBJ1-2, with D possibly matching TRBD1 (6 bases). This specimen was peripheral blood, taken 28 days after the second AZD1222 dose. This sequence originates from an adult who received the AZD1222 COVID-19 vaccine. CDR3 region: CASSQVRGAFTVIGYTF. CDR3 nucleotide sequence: TGTGCCAGCAGCCAAGTCAGGGGCGCTTTCACCGTGATCGGCTACACCTTC.